This T cell receptor beta chain originates from a study of beta chain features in type 1 diabetes. General study points: Cells that show high TCR expression could be over-represented by cDNA sequencing.

TCRB transcripts that were expressed got sequenced, as all of the isolated RNA had been reverse transcribed. Generated by immunoSEQ multiplex PCR, the TCRdb table keeps only in-frame clones and is missing some. Of under 300,000 clones listed, around a quarter were seen once; the top ten hold around 4%. In regard to this clone: Its antigen is as yet unknown.

The CDR3 is made up of 14 amino acids. Per the germline V gene, CDR1 is GTSNPN and CDR2 is SVGIG (reference sequence). Trimming took 2 bases from V and 2 from J, leaving 10 bases between them. One heparinised draw of blood, averaging about 120 mL, came from each donor. The source of this sequence is a man younger than 45 in good health. The sample was central memory CD4+ T cells from blood. V is TRBV30 and J is TRBJ1-5; no clear D gene. The CDR3 nucleotides read TGTGCCTGGAGTAACTTAGGGCGCAATCAGCCCCAGCATTTT. Translating it yields CAWSNLGRNQPQHF.